The rows below give T cell receptor beta chains drawn from one sample of a study of Graves' ophthalmopathy and Graves' hyperthyroidism. Each CDR3 protein is one row after TCRdb ran MiXCR on the multiplex PCR reads. Found here are around 1,200,000 distinct CDR3 sequences, less than 45% of them singletons; the top ten hold approximately 10%. Sequencing was done on a sample of peripheral blood or thyroid tissue (not recorded which). The receptors shown here come from an adult man with Graves' hyperthyroidism. Each CDR3 is given with its conserved first and last residue. A D gene is named only where the DNA matches it firmly. The listing skips clone size in some rows; elsewhere it reads once, few, many or a size class.

v_call,clone_size,j_call,d_call,cdr3_aa,cdr3_nt
TRBV6-2/TRBV6-3,few,TRBJ1-1,-,CASSLTGPALLTEAFF,TGTGCCAGCAGTCTAACAGGGCCCGCCCTTCTCACTGAAGCTTTCTTT
TRBV6-5,few,TRBJ2-5,TRBD1,CASSPGQGLHETQYF,TGTGCCAGCTCGCCGGGACAGGGGTTGCATGAGACCCAGTACTTC
TRBV20-1,many,TRBJ1-1,TRBD1,CSATPTGSRTEAFF,TGCAGTGCTACCCCGACAGGGAGCCGCACTGAAGCTTTCTTT
TRBV5-1,few,TRBJ1-1,TRBD1,CASSSRQGGKNTEAFF,TGCGCCAGCAGCTCCCGCCAGGGGGGGAAGAACACTGAAGCTTTCTTT
TRBV10-2,many,TRBJ2-7,-,CASGRRGMSYEQYF,TGCGCCAGCGGGCGGAGGGGAATGTCCTACGAGCAGTACTTC
TRBV12-3/TRBV12-4,few,TRBJ2-7,TRBD2,CASSLQLGLAGGPGSYEQYF,TGTGCCAGCAGTCTTCAGCTGGGACTAGCGGGAGGGCCCGGGTCCTACGAGCAGTACTTC
TRBV29-1,-,TRBJ1-2,-,CSVEGPGDGYTF,TGCAGCGTTGAAGGCCCAGGGGATGGCTACACCTTC
TRBV25-1,-,TRBJ1-1,TRBD1,CAWSVGTANTEAFF,TGTGCCTGGAGTGTGGGGACAGCTAACACTGAAGCTTTCTTT
TRBV19,once,TRBJ1-5,-,CASSISGQLNQPQHF,TGTGCCAGTAGTATATCCGGACAGCTGAATCAGCCCCAGCATTTT
TRBV9,-,TRBJ1-5,TRBD1,CASSLLGQVGGQPQHF,TGTGCCAGCAGCCTCCTAGGACAGGTGGGTGGGCAGCCCCAGCATTTT
TRBV7-9,-,TRBJ1-2,TRBD1,CASSSGQTSRGPGYTF,TGTGCCAGCAGCTCGGGACAGACCTCCCGCGGGCCCGGCTACACCTTC
TRBV7-2,-,TRBJ2-5,TRBD2,CASSSLGSGAQTQYF,TGTGCCAGCAGCTCCCTGGGCAGCGGGGCGCAGACCCAGTACTTC
TRBV3-1,-,TRBJ1-5,-,CASSQAGYQPQHF,TGTGCCAGCAGCCAAGCCGGGTACCAGCCCCAGCATTTT
TRBV7-8,many,TRBJ2-2,-,CASNPRAGELFF,TGTGCCAGCAACCCGAGGGCCGGGGAGCTGTTTTTT
TRBV9,few,TRBJ1-2,TRBD1,CASGTGATYYGYTF,TGTGCCAGCGGGACAGGGGCGACTTACTATGGCTACACCTTC
TRBV25-1,-,TRBJ2-3,TRBD1,CASSLPKRTGEVKRTDTQYF,TGTGCCAGCAGCCTCCCTAAAAGGACAGGGGAGGTAAAACGCACAGATACGCAGTATTTT
TRBV7-2,many,TRBJ2-5,TRBD2,CASSLRGITSVQETQYF,TGTGCCAGCAGCCTACGAGGGATTACTAGCGTACAAGAGACCCAGTACTTC
TRBV12-5,few,TRBJ1-4,-,CASGLVTEPAYNEKLFF,TGTGCTAGTGGTTTGGTAACCGAACCGGCCTATAATGAAAAACTGTTTTTT
TRBV15,once,TRBJ1-4,-,CATSRSLVGSDGKLFF,TGTGCCACCAGCAGAAGCCTCGTGGGCTCGGACGGAAAACTGTTTTTT
TRBV12-3/TRBV12-4,-,TRBJ2-7,TRBD2,CASSFGSGRSYEQYF,TGTGCCAGCAGTTTTGGTAGCGGGAGGTCCTACGAGCAGTACTTC
TRBV4-3,-,TRBJ2-7,-,CASSLDRFSSYEQYF,TGCGCCAGCAGCCTAGACAGGTTCAGCTCCTACGAGCAGTACTTC
TRBV10-3,many,TRBJ1-2,-,CAISESARGEDGYTF,TGTGCCATCAGTGAGTCCGCCAGGGGAGAAGATGGCTACACCTTC
TRBV7-3,-,TRBJ1-1,-,CASSAGVGVTEAFF,TGTGCCAGCAGCGCCGGAGTGGGGGTCACTGAAGCTTTCTTT
TRBV15,few,TRBJ1-6,TRBD1,CATSKDRGHHHF,TGTGCCACCAGCAAAGACAGGGGACACCACCACTTT
TRBV30,-,TRBJ2-7,-,CASEGFLGASYEQYF,TGTGCCTCAGAGGGGTTCCTTGGGGCCTCCTACGAGCAGTACTTC
TRBV2,many,TRBJ1-4,TRBD1,CASSRDRGGEKLFF,TGTGCCAGCAGCAGGGACAGGGGAGGGGAAAAACTGTTTTTT
TRBV15,many,TRBJ1-6,-,CATSSRVFSPLHF,TGTGCCACCAGCAGCAGGGTATTTTCACCCCTCCACTTT
TRBV7-8,many,TRBJ2-5,-,CASSYWATAQETQYF,TGTGCCAGCAGCTACTGGGCCACAGCCCAAGAGACCCAGTACTTC
TRBV10-2,-,TRBJ2-5,TRBD1,CASSHGQGVQETQYF,TGCGCCAGCAGCCACGGACAGGGGGTCCAGGAGACCCAGTACTTC
TRBV6-5,-,TRBJ2-2,TRBD2,CASSKTSGGSGELFF,TGTGCCAGCAGTAAGACTAGCGGGGGATCCGGGGAGCTGTTTTTT
TRBV20-1,-,TRBJ2-7,TRBD1,CSAEGEPGQGQYEQYF,TGCAGTGCAGAGGGCGAACCGGGACAGGGACAGTACGAGCAGTACTTC
TRBV13,few,TRBJ1-2,TRBD1,CTSSLPQGRHYGYTF,TGTACCAGCAGCTTACCACAGGGGCGCCACTATGGCTACACCTTC
TRBV20-1,-,TRBJ1-1,-,CSAGGPSGGGLAEAFF,TGCAGTGCTGGAGGCCCTTCGGGAGGGGGTTTGGCTGAAGCTTTCTTT
TRBV10-3,-,TRBJ1-5,-,CAIRPQINQPQHF,TGTGCCATCAGGCCGCAGATTAATCAGCCCCAGCATTTT
TRBV20-1,few,TRBJ1-5,-,CSASQGPNQPQHF,TGCAGTGCTAGTCAGGGTCCCAATCAGCCCCAGCATTTT
TRBV6-2/TRBV6-3,-,TRBJ2-2,TRBD1,CASSPGTAFPLGELFF,TGTGCCAGCAGTCCCGGGACAGCCTTCCCACTTGGCGAGCTGTTTTTT
TRBV5-4,-,TRBJ2-7,-,CASSGTRRDEQYF,TGTGCCAGCTCCGGGACACGCCGGGACGAGCAGTACTTC
TRBV7-8,few,TRBJ2-7,TRBD2,CASSLLAGAKEQYF,TGTGCCAGCAGTTTATTAGCGGGAGCTAAAGAGCAGTACTTC
TRBV12-3/TRBV12-4,-,TRBJ1-5,-,CASSLAGAVYSNQPQHF,TGTGCCAGCAGTTTAGCTGGGGCAGTCTATAGCAATCAGCCCCAGCATTTT
TRBV29-1,many,TRBJ2-7,-,CSVRLRDSTVGEQYF,TGCAGCGTTCGACTCCGGGACTCGACCGTGGGGGAGCAGTACTTC
TRBV2,few,TRBJ1-6,-,CASSAGEGSPLHF,TGTGCCAGCAGTGCGGGGGAAGGATCACCCCTCCACTTT
TRBV7-2,many,TRBJ2-7,-,CASNLPLGEQYF,TGTGCCAGCAACTTGCCCTTGGGTGAGCAGTACTTC
TRBV4-1,-,TRBJ2-2,-,CASSQEWRQTGELFF,TGCGCCAGCAGCCAAGAATGGAGACAAACCGGGGAGCTGTTTTTT
TRBV19,many,TRBJ2-7,-,CASTRTMTATYEQYF,TGTGCCAGTACCCGTACGATGACTGCGACCTACGAGCAGTACTTC
TRBV20-1,many,TRBJ2-5,TRBD2,CSAPRVSGDETQYF,TGCAGTGCCCCCCGGGTTAGCGGGGATGAGACCCAGTACTTC